These 30 T cell receptor beta chains originate from one sample sequenced in a study of T cell responses to AZD1222 COVID-19 vaccine. Sequenced by immunoSEQ multiplex PCR; TCRdb stores in-frame clones only, minus some. The profile shows 86,000 or so clones, approximately 86% of them singletons. Specimen: peripheral blood, collected 28 days after the second AZD1222 dose. The receptors come from an adult who received the AZD1222 COVID-19 vaccine.

The V and J genes are TRBV6-2 or TRBV6-3 and TRBJ1-5, with D unclear. Looked up from germline, CDR1 is MNHEY and CDR2 is SVGEGT. CDR3 length equals 16 residues. V lost 5 bases and J lost 3, with 17 bases in between. The CDR3 sequence is CASSPRPTIDNQPQHF. The CDR3 DNA sequence: TGTGCCAGCAGTCCCAGACCCACAATTGACAATCAGCCCCAGCATTTT.

The genes are TRBV27 and TRBJ1-6, with D uncertain. CDR3 size: 13 residues. Trimming cost V 3 bases and J 7 bases, with 7 bases left between them. Germline V gene lookup returns CDR1 MNHEY and CDR2 SMNVEV (reference sequence). The CDR3 coding sequence is TGTGCCAGCAGTTTCCGGGCCAATTCACCCCTCCACTTT. Its protein product is CASSFRANSPLHF.

This clone appeared a single time. This chain joins TRBV11-2 and TRBJ2-2; the match to TRBD2 covers 7 bases. This CDR3 spans 16 amino acids. The germline V gene encodes CDR1 SGHAT and CDR2 FQNNGV. V shed 1 base, J shed 1 base, and the junction held 3 bases outside the gene matches. The CDR3 bases are TGTGCCAGCAGCTTAGTGTCTAGCGGGAACACCGGGGAGCTGTTTTTT. Translated, it gives CASSLVSSGNTGELFF.

The chain recombines TRBV6-1 with TRBJ2-1; tentative D call: TRBD2 (6 bases). V was clipped by 2 bases and J by 9 bases, with 17 bases between them. The CDR3 extends over 15 amino acids. The germline gives CDR1 MNHNS, CDR2 SASEGT. This CDR3 is CASSERGRPGGEQFF. CDR3 sequence (DNA): TGTGCCAGCAGTGAACGAGGGAGGCCTGGGGGTGAGCAGTTCTTC.

The rearrangement uses TRBV15 and TRBJ2-5; D could derive from TRBD1 or TRBD2 (5 bases each). Per germline, CDR1 LNHNV and CDR2 YYDKDF (reference sequence). V lost 8 bases and J lost 5, with 12 bases in between. The CDR3 contains 12 residues. DNA for the CDR3: TGTGCCACCCGAAGTGAGGGGGAGACCCAGTACTTC. Protein: CATRSEGETQYF.

In this sample, this clone turned up a few times. The CDR3 region is CASWERRGNQPQHF. CDR3 DNA: TGTGCCAGTTGGGAACGTCGAGGCAATCAGCCCCAGCATTTT. The V and J genes are TRBV28 and TRBJ1-5, with D unclear. The germline gives CDR1 MDHEN, CDR2 SYDVKM. The germline V and J ends were trimmed by 9 bases and 2 bases, with 14 bases remaining between them. The CDR3 consists of 14 residues.

This clone was found once. The rearrangement uses TRBV7-9 and TRBJ1-3, with 8 bases aligning to TRBD1. Germline V CDR1 and CDR2: SEHNR, FQNEAQ (reference sequence). The CDR3 totals 14 residues. V lost 5 bases, J lost 4 bases, and 4 bases stayed unmatched. CDR3 coding DNA: TGTGCCAGCAGCCCGGGGACAGGCGGAAACACCATATATTTT. It specifies CASSPGTGGNTIYF.

The chain recombines TRBV27 with TRBJ2-1; 8 bases fit TRBD2. Germline assignment: CDR1 MNHEY and CDR2 SMNVEV (reference sequence). The CDR3 spans 14 residues. Losses at the gene ends were 3 bases for V and 3 bases for J; bases not matched to a gene: 1. CDR3 region: CASSFTSGYNEQFF. Here the CDR3 DNA reads TGTGCCAGCAGTTTCACTAGCGGCTACAATGAGCAGTTCTTC.

The rearrangement links TRBV5-1 to TRBJ2-3; 8 positions agree with TRBD2. With V trimmed by 4 bases and J by 1 base, 5 bases remained unmatched. The CDR3 runs to 15 residues. The germline CDR1 and CDR2 sequences are SGHRS and YFSETQ. CDR3 in DNA: TGCGCCAGCAGCCAAGGACTAGCTGGCACAGATACGCAGTATTTT. Protein sequence: CASSQGLAGTDTQYF. Complete variable domain (other parts from reference TRBV5-1 and TRBJ2-3): KAGVTQTPRYLIKTRGQQVTLSCSPISGHRSVSWYQQTPGQGLQFLFEYFSETQRNKGNFPGRFSGRQFSNSRSEMNVSTLELGDSALYLCASSQGLAGTDTQYFGPGTRLTVL.

The chain recombines TRBV28 with TRBJ2-7; D perhaps matches TRBD2 (6 bases). CDR3 length equals 15 residues. V lost 5 bases, J lost 5 bases, and 19 bases lay in between. Germline V gives CDR1 MDHEN, CDR2 SYDVKM. In DNA form, the CDR3 reads TGTGCCAGCAGTACCTCCCGGACGGGGGTGGACGAGCAGTACTTC. Residues: CASSTSRTGVDEQYF.

V is TRBV7-2 and J is TRBJ2-3, with 8 bases fitting TRBD2. This CDR3 is 17 amino acids long. Germline-derived CDR1 and CDR2 are SGHTA and FQGNSA. V lost 5 bases and J lost 4; bases outside the gene matches: 14. As DNA, the CDR3 is TGTGCCAGCAGCACCCCCCCGGGAGCGGGAGCAGCAGATACGCAGTATTTT. This gives the protein CASSTPPGAGAADTQYF.

The chain carries TRBV18 and TRBJ1-2, with D hard to call. The V end lost 4 bases, the J end lost 2 bases, and 17 bases lay between the germline ends. CDR3 length: 16 residues. Per germline, CDR1 KGHSH and CDR2 LQKENI. The CDR3 loop reads CASSHSAESRNYGYTF. The CDR3 nucleotides read TGTGCCAGCTCACACTCGGCTGAATCGCGGAACTATGGCTACACCTTC.

V usage is TRBV7-2 and J usage is TRBJ1-6; 8 bases map to TRBD1. The CDR3 is made up of 14 amino acids. With V trimmed by 1 base and J by 7 bases, 0 bases remained unmatched. Germline loops: CDR1 SGHTA, CDR2 FQGNSA. For the CDR3, the DNA is TGTGCCAGCAGCTTAGACAGGGGGAATTCACCCCTCCACTTT. Protein sequence: CASSLDRGNSPLHF.

V is TRBV6-5 and J is TRBJ2-2; D ambiguous. Germline CDR1 and CDR2: MNHEY and SVGAGI. The CDR3 covers 15 residues. The V and J ends lost 7 bases and 4 bases respectively, with 16 bases between them. The CDR3 DNA is TGTGCCAGCACCCTAGGGCTCCCGGGCACCGGGGAGCTGTTTTTT. Encoded protein: CASTLGLPGTGELFF.

J is TRBJ2-1 and V is TRBV9; the D gene is possibly TRBD2 (5 bases). V dropped 0 bases and J dropped 6 bases, with 13 bases sitting between them. The CDR3 sequence is 15 residues long. The germline V gene encodes CDR1 SGDLS and CDR2 YYNGEE. CDR3 sequence (DNA): TGTGCCAGCAGCGTAGCACTAGTTCGGGCCAATGAGCAGTTCTTC. Translated, it gives CASSVALVRANEQFF. Based on the CDR3 plus reference TRBV9 and TRBJ2-1, the full variable domain is DSGVTQTPKHLITATGQRVTLRCSPRSGDLSVYWYQQSLDQGLQFLIQYYNGEERAKGNILERFSAQQFPDLHSELNLSSLELGDSALYFCASSVALVRANEQFFGPGTRLTVL.

The sample holds a few counts of this clone. The V and J genes are TRBV21-1 and TRBJ1-1; TRBD1, as called in the table, went unchecked against the DNA. TRBV21-1 is noted as a pseudogene. The length of the CDR3 is 16 residues. This CDR3 reads CASSKVGGPMNTEAFF. The CDR3 DNA follows: TGTGCCAGCAGCAAAGTTGGGGGCCCAATGAACACTGAAGCTTTCTTT.

The chain links TRBV4-1 to TRBJ1-3, with 9 bases matching TRBD1. Looked up from germline, CDR1 is MGHRA and CDR2 is YSYEKL. The CDR3 totals 18 residues. With 3 bases clipped from V and 1 base from J, the junction kept 10 bases outside the gene matches. The CDR3 DNA is TGCGCCAGCAGCCAGTCGCTAGCACAGGGGGCTTCTGGAAACACCATATATTTT. Its translation: CASSQSLAQGASGNTIYF.

Here the CDR3 DNA reads TGCGCCAGTGCCCCTAGCGGGTTCACGCGGGGGGAGCTGTTTTTT. Translation gives CASAPSGFTRGELFF. The rearrangement links TRBV4-3 to TRBJ2-2, with 8 bases lining up with TRBD2. Losses at the gene ends were 9 bases for V and 8 bases for J; bases not matched to a gene: 14. The CDR3 runs 15 residues. Germline V gene data show CDR1 as LGHNA and CDR2 as YSLEER.

The chain uses TRBV24-1 and TRBJ1-3, with D uncertain. V dropped 3 bases and J dropped 0 bases, with 8 bases sitting between them. The CDR3 has 15 residues. Germline V CDR1 and CDR2: KGHDR, SFDVKD. CDR3 loop: CATSDPLVSGNTIYF. The CDR3 DNA sequence: TGTGCCACCAGTGATCCCCTGGTCTCTGGAAACACCATATATTTT.

The rearrangement links TRBV4-3 to TRBJ1-5, with D perhaps TRBD1 (5 bases). V lost 0 bases and J lost 0, with 12 bases in between. CDR3 length: 17 amino acids. Germline CDR1 is LGHNA and CDR2 is YSLEER. The CDR3 reads CASSQDAGGYSNQPQHF. The CDR3 DNA follows: TGCGCCAGCAGCCAAGACGCGGGGGGATATAGCAATCAGCCCCAGCATTTT.

The rearrangement links TRBV28 to TRBJ2-1, with unresolved D. V was shortened by 5 bases and J by 6 bases, with 17 bases between the two germline ends. CDR3 length: 15 amino acids. Germline CDR1 MDHEN, CDR2 SYDVKM. CDR3 region: CASSPKPRSPNEQFF. CDR3 DNA sequence: TGTGCCAGCAGTCCCAAGCCCCGGAGCCCCAATGAGCAGTTCTTC.

This rearrangement joins TRBV7-2 to TRBJ2-3; D may be TRBD2 (5 bases). The germline V gene encodes CDR1 SGHTA and CDR2 FQGNSA. Trimming left V 6 bases short and J 3 bases short, with 7 bases between. The CDR3 sequence is 12 residues long. This CDR3 is CASRWETDTQYF. The CDR3 nucleotides read TGTGCCAGCAGATGGGAGACAGATACGCAGTATTTT.

This chain joins TRBV5-1 and TRBJ2-3; D might be TRBD1 or TRBD2, each matching 6 bases. The CDR3 totals 15 residues. Germline V lookup: CDR1 SGHRS, CDR2 YFSETQ. V was cut by 6 bases and J by 1 base, with 15 bases left in between. CDR3 coding DNA: TGCGCCAGCAAAATGGGGGGCTCGGGCACAGATACGCAGTATTTT. Its protein product is CASKMGGSGTDTQYF. The whole variable domain, filled in from reference TRBV5-1 and TRBJ2-3, reads KAGVTQTPRYLIKTRGQQVTLSCSPISGHRSVSWYQQTPGQGLQFLFEYFSETQRNKGNFPGRFSGRQFSNSRSEMNVSTLELGDSALYLCASKMGGSGTDTQYFGPGTRLTVL.

The chain joins TRBV3-1 (or the pseudogene TRBV3-2) to TRBJ1-1; 7 bases match TRBD1. This CDR3 has 14 residues. The J segment lost 6 bases and the V segment lost 3 bases, leaving 7 bases of the junction unmatched. Germline CDR1 LGHDT, CDR2 YNNKEL (reference sequence). CDR3 nucleotide sequence: TGTGCCAGCAGCCATCGCGGAGGGGGCGCTGAAGCTTTCTTT. It codes for CASSHRGGGAEAFF.

This clone was detected only a few times. The V call is TRBV5-4, the J call TRBJ2-5; no definite D call. The CDR3 covers 12 residues. Germline V gene data show CDR1 as SGHNT and CDR2 as YYREEE (reference sequence). V gave up 2 bases and J gave up 7 bases, with 9 bases separating them. The CDR3 reads CASSFARGTQYF. The DNA for the CDR3 is TGTGCCAGCAGCTTTGCAAGAGGGACCCAGTACTTC.

V and J are TRBV13 and TRBJ1-6; 10 bases match TRBD1. Per the germline V gene, CDR1 is PRHDT and CDR2 is FYEKMQ (reference sequence). CDR3 length: 19 residues. V shed 0 bases and J 0 bases; nucleotides not matched to a gene: 5. CDR3 amino acids: CASSLGRWTGGSYNSPLHF. In nucleotides, the CDR3 is TGTGCCAGCAGCTTAGGCCGCTGGACAGGGGGCTCCTATAATTCACCCCTCCACTTT.

The gene calls are TRBV10-1 and TRBJ2-1, with D perhaps matching TRBD1 or TRBD2 (5 bases each). Trimming took 0 bases from V and 7 from J, leaving 10 bases between them. CDR1 WNHNN and CDR2 SYGVQD come from the germline V gene (reference sequence). This CDR3 is built from 14 residues. The CDR3: CASSESGTVNEQFF. In nucleotides, the CDR3 is TGCGCCAGCAGTGAGTCCGGGACCGTAAATGAGCAGTTCTTC.

The rearrangement uses TRBV12-3 or TRBV12-4 and TRBJ1-4, with 9 nucleotides matching TRBD1. V lost 8 bases to trimming and J lost 5 bases; unmatched junction nucleotides: 3. CDR3 length: 13 amino acids. The CDR3 DNA reads TGTGCCAGCCAGGGGACAGGGAATGAAAAACTGTTTTTT. This sequence encodes CASQGTGNEKLFF.

The chain couples TRBV28 to TRBJ2-7, with 9 bases identical to TRBD1. CDR3 length: 15 amino acids. Germline CDR1 MDHEN, CDR2 SYDVKM. V was pared by 6 bases and J by 2 bases, with 8 bases of the junction left unmatched. The CDR3 spells CASSPGTGITYEQYF. In nucleotides, the CDR3 is TGTGCCAGCAGCCCCGGGACAGGGATCACCTACGAGCAGTACTTC.

This chain links TRBV7-8 with TRBJ2-7; D call uncertain. The CDR3 has 15 amino acids. Germline CDR1 reads SGHVS; CDR2 reads FQNEAQ. Trimming cost V 5 bases and J 6 bases, with 20 bases left between them. The CDR3 spells CASSPSLFFRAEQYF. CDR3 sequence (DNA): TGTGCCAGCAGCCCGAGTTTATTTTTTAGGGCCGAGCAGTACTTC.